This is a list of T cell receptor beta chains from one sample in a study of regulatory T cells in long-lasting Graves disease. MiXCR, applied by TCRdb to the multiplex PCR reads, yields one record per CDR3 protein. The sample has around 480,000 distinct CDR3 sequences, around 15% seen once. These data were also filed under a second study, of T cells in Graves' hyperthyroidism and ophthalmopathy.

Sequencing used peripheral blood mononuclear cells (PBMCs), obtained at new diagnosis, from a patient treated with antithyroid drugs. The source of these receptors is a woman in her forties or fifties with Graves disease. The CDR3 runs from the conserved cysteine through the conserved F or W. Not every row has a clone size; where given, it reads once, few, many or a size class.

clone_size,j_call,v_call,cdr3_aa
.,TRBJ2-6,TRBV5-1,CASSLGTAGANVLTF
.,TRBJ2-3,TRBV12-3/TRBV12-4,CASSSRDPRPDTQYF
many,TRBJ1-2,TRBV6-1,CASSEVRGSSYGYTF
many,TRBJ2-2,TRBV11-2,CASSLDPPGELFF
many,TRBJ2-5,TRBV30,CAWSSSAETQYF
many,TRBJ1-2,TRBV30,CASVDRGWPYGYTF
many,TRBJ1-2,TRBV28,CASSLALNYGYTF
few,TRBJ1-2,TRBV30,CAWSLNGGYTF
many,TRBJ2-3,TRBV11-2,CASSPPGSGGDTQYF
.,TRBJ1-3,TRBV30,CAWSVSWGNTIHF
many,TRBJ2-7,TRBV2,CASREDTLVQGEQYF
few,TRBJ2-2,TRBV29-1,CSVRGATNTGELFF
few,TRBJ2-2,TRBV6-5,CASSYSTSGGANTGELFF
.,TRBJ2-5,TRBV5-1,CASSSTLTAPAETQYF
.,TRBJ2-1,TRBV7-2,CASSLDSYEQFF
once,TRBJ1-4,TRBV6-1,CASSPRRGAGGDEKLFF
.,TRBJ2-1,TRBV9,CASSPWLRSDEQFF
.,TRBJ1-1,TRBV7-3,CASSLTVTAEAFF
few,TRBJ1-6,TRBV20-1,CSARGPMGGRNSPLHF
.,TRBJ2-5,TRBV14,CASSQDIRGGETQYF
many,TRBJ2-5,TRBV11-2,CASSFGSGETQYF
.,TRBJ2-1,TRBV29-1,CSARLAGGEQFF
.,TRBJ1-2,TRBV20-1,CSASPLNYGYTF
many,TRBJ2-7,TRBV2,CASSVSGGAYEQYF
.,TRBJ1-6,TRBV3-1,CASSQDEGSSPLHF
.,TRBJ2-5,TRBV12-3/TRBV12-4,CASSARWKETQYF
many,TRBJ1-1,TRBV20-1,CSALGQGNTEAFF
.,TRBJ1-1,TRBV5-6,CASSLFGLQAFF
many,TRBJ2-3,TRBV28,CASRGRTDTQYF
many,TRBJ1-5,TRBV6-1,CASRRGQDNQPQHF
many,TRBJ1-2,TRBV28,CASSLSAGAGNYGYTF
.,TRBJ2-3,TRBV12-3/TRBV12-4,CASSGGGYTDTQYF
few,TRBJ1-1,TRBV12-3/TRBV12-4,CASSSTGVAFF
many,TRBJ1-4,TRBV6-1,CASTVEGVGEKLFF
.,TRBJ1-3,TRBV20-1,CSARVGTTPLSSGNTIYF
many,TRBJ2-7,TRBV3-1,CASSQDIGFSYEQYF
.,TRBJ2-7,TRBV11-2,CASSSPRGRANEQYF
.,TRBJ1-6,TRBV5-1,CASSLAPHSIGSPLHF
.,TRBJ1-5,TRBV28,CASRGGGTNQPQHF
many,TRBJ1-4,TRBV20-1,CSARQFGATNEKLFF
many,TRBJ2-7,TRBV7-2,CASSLMTGGSRYEQYF
.,TRBJ2-1,TRBV20-1,CSARNRDRGWNNEQFF
.,TRBJ1-2,TRBV3-1,CASSQSGAEGYTF
few,TRBJ1-5,TRBV19,CASSRQGDLDSNQPQHF
.,TRBJ2-6,TRBV19,CASTPLDGAGANVLTF
many,TRBJ2-3,TRBV11-2,CASTHSWGTSSTDTQYF
.,TRBJ1-1,TRBV7-9,CASSKTLHTEAFF
few,TRBJ2-3,TRBV20-1,CSARDTITDTQYF